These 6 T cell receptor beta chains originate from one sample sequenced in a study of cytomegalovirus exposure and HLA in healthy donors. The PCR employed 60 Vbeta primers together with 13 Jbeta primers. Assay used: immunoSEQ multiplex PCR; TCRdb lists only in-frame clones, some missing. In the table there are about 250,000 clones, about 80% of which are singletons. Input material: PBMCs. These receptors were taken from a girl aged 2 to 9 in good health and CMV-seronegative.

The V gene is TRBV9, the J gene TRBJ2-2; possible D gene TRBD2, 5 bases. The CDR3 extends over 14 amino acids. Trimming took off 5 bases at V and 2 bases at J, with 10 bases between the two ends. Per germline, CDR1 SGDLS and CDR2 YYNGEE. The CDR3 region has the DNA TGTGCCAGCAGTGCGAGGGTCAACACCGGGGAGCTGTTTTTT. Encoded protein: CASSARVNTGELFF.

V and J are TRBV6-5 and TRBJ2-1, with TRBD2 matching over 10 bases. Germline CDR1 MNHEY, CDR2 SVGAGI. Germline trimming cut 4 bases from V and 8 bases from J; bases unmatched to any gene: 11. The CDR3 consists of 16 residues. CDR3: CASSLIAAGGGYEQFF. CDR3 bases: TGTGCCAGCAGTTTAATCGCAGCGGGAGGGGGGTATGAGCAGTTCTTC.

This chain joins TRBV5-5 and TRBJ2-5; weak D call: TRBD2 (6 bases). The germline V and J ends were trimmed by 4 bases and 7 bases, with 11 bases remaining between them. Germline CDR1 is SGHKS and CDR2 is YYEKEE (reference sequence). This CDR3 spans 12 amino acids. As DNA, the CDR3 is TGTGCCAGCAGCCTGGGGGGAGGGACCCAGTACTTC. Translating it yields CASSLGGGTQYF.

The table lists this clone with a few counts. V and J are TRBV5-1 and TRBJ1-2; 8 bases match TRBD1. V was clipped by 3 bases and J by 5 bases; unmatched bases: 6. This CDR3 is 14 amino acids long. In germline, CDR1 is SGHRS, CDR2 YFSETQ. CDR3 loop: CASSSQGAHYGYTF. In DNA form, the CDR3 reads TGCGCCAGCAGCTCCCAGGGGGCGCATTATGGCTACACCTTC. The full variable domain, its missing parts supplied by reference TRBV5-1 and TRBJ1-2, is KAGVTQTPRYLIKTRGQQVTLSCSPISGHRSVSWYQQTPGQGLQFLFEYFSETQRNKGNFPGRFSGRQFSNSRSEMNVSTLELGDSALYLCASSSQGAHYGYTFGSGTRLTVV.

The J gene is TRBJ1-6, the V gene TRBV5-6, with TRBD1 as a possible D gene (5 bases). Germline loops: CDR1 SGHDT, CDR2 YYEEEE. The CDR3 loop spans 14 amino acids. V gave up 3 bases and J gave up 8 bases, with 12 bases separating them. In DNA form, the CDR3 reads TGTGCCAGCAGCTGGGGGGTGTTGGATTCACCCCTCCACTTT. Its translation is CASSWGVLDSPLHF.

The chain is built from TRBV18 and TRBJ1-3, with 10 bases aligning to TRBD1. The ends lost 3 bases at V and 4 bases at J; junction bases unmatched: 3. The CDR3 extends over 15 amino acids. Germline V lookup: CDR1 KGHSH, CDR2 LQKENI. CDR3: CASSPGQGQGNTIYF. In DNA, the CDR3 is TGTGCCAGCTCACCGGGACAGGGGCAAGGAAACACCATATATTTT.